One and the same sample provided the 23 T cell receptor beta chains below, sequenced in a study of shared clonotypes between healthy human individuals. Profiled with immunoSEQ multiplex PCR; TCRdb holds only in-frame clones, not every one. The sample shows under 850,000 clones, 72% of them seen only once. The sequencing sample was made of memory CD4+ T cells sorted from blood. The subset: CD45RA-negative fraction. Receptors originate from a woman aged 30 to 39 in good health.

Points on this clone: The same CDR3 is also encoded by other DNA sequences in this sample. This chain uses TRBV7-9 with TRBJ2-2; D unclear. V gave up 6 bases and J gave up 0 bases, with 8 bases separating them. The germline V gene has CDR1 SEHNR and CDR2 FQNEAQ (reference sequence). The CDR3 runs 14 residues. The CDR3 DNA follows: TGTGCCAGCAGTTTGACCGCGAACACCGGGGAGCTGTTTTTT. Protein product: CASSLTANTGELFF.

This clone has more than one count but fewer than ten. This rearrangement joins TRBV28 to TRBJ1-5; no definite D call. Trimming stripped 6 bases from V and 4 bases from J, with 10 bases between. CDR1 MDHEN and CDR2 SYDVKM come from the germline V gene. This CDR3 spans 13 amino acids. The CDR3, as DNA: TGTGCCAGCAGCCTCAAGGATAATCAGCCCCAGCATTTT. Amino acids: CASSLKDNQPQHF.

CDR3 residues: CASADAKTGVNTEAFF. The CDR3 DNA sequence: TGTGCTAGTGCCGATGCCAAGACAGGGGTGAACACTGAAGCTTTCTTT. The rearrangement joins TRBV12-5 to TRBJ1-1; TRBD1 matches 8 bases. The CDR3 contains 16 residues. Germline CDR1 reads LGHNT; CDR2 reads FRNRAP. Trimming removed 7 bases from V and 0 bases from J; junction bases left unmatched: 10.

This clone appeared many times. Other DNA sequences from this sample encode an identical CDR3 as well. This chain links TRBV7-2 with TRBJ2-2; 13 bases map to TRBD2. V lost 4 bases and J lost 2; bases outside the gene matches: 4. Per germline, CDR1 SGHTA and CDR2 FQGNSA. There are 17 residues in the CDR3. CDR3: CASSSGLAGVNTGELFF. The CDR3 DNA sequence: TGTGCCAGCAGCTCCGGACTAGCGGGAGTTAACACCGGGGAGCTGTTTTTT.

The chain uses TRBV11-2 and TRBJ2-5; TRBD2 matches 10 bases. Germline V gene sequence: CDR1 SGHAT, CDR2 FQNNGV. V was clipped by 5 bases and J by 3 bases; unmatched bases: 3. The CDR3 spans 14 residues. The CDR3 loop is CASSLTSGKETQYF. The CDR3, as DNA: TGTGCCAGCAGCCTCACTAGCGGGAAAGAGACCCAGTACTTC.

The V and J genes are TRBV5-4 and TRBJ1-2; 10 bases map to TRBD1. This CDR3 region has 15 residues. Unmatched junction bases numbered 5, after V lost 4 bases and J lost 2 bases. CDR1 SGHNT and CDR2 YYREEE come from the germline V gene (reference sequence). CDR3 sequence (DNA): TGTGCCAGCAGCCAGGGACAGGGGCTAAACTATGGCTACACCTTC. The encoded protein is CASSQGQGLNYGYTF.

The chain joins TRBV7-8 to TRBJ2-2; a weak D match, TRBD2 (6 bases). Deletions cut 5 bases from V and 4 bases from J, with 26 bases between. Germline lookup yields CDR1 SGHVS and CDR2 FQNEAQ. The CDR3 length is 19 residues. The CDR3 region is CASSPLLAGSLGSTGELFF. The CDR3 coding sequence is TGTGCCAGCAGCCCCTTACTAGCTGGGAGTCTAGGATCCACCGGGGAGCTGTTTTTT. Complete variable domain (other parts from reference TRBV7-8 and TRBJ2-2): GAGVSQSPRYKVAKRGQDVALRCDPISGHVSLFWYQQALGQGPEFLTYFQNEAQLDKSGLPSDRFFAERPEGSVSTLKIQRTQQEDSAVYLCASSPLLAGSLGSTGELFFGEGSRLTVL.

The chain links TRBV6-1 to TRBJ2-7; D possibly corresponds to TRBD2 (6 bases). The CDR3 sequence is 17 residues long. Germline-derived CDR1 and CDR2 are MNHNS and SASEGT. Trimming removed 2 bases from V and 2 bases from J, with 19 bases in between. The CDR3 is CASSEQGTGVVPYEQYF. Written as DNA, the CDR3 is TGTGCCAGCAGTGAACAGGGTACGGGAGTTGTCCCCTACGAGCAGTACTTC.

The V gene is TRBV27, the J gene TRBJ2-2; perhaps TRBD1 as D (5 bases). This CDR3 region has 17 residues. Trimming stripped 6 bases from V and 1 base from J, with 18 bases between. Germline V gene sequence: CDR1 MNHEY, CDR2 SMNVEV (reference sequence). The CDR3 reads CASSSLNQGGNTGELFF. In nucleotides, the CDR3 is TGTGCCAGCAGCTCCCTCAACCAGGGTGGGAACACCGGGGAGCTGTTTTTT.

J is TRBJ1-5 and V is TRBV5-8; D gene unclear. The CDR3 is 14 amino acids. Germline loops: CDR1 SGHTS, CDR2 YDEGEE. The V gene lost 4 bases and the J gene lost 0 bases, with 8 bases spanning the gap. The CDR3 sequence: CASSLWNSNQPQHF. The DNA for the CDR3 is TGTGCCAGCAGCCTCTGGAATAGCAATCAGCCCCAGCATTTT.

The table lists this clone with a few counts. The genes are TRBV27 and TRBJ2-1; perhaps D is TRBD1 or TRBD2 (5 bases each). The CDR3 runs to 15 residues. The V end lost 2 bases, the J end lost 2 bases, and 10 bases lay between the germline ends. Germline V gene sequence: CDR1 MNHEY, CDR2 SMNVEV (reference sequence). CDR3 bases: TGTGCCAGCAGTTTAGGGCAGGGACCCTACAATGAGCAGTTCTTC. Its protein product is CASSLGQGPYNEQFF.

This sequence joins TRBV6-9 and TRBJ1-4, with D maybe TRBD1 (6 bases). The CDR3 extends over 18 amino acids. Trimming took off 6 bases at V and 0 bases at J, with 20 bases between the two ends. Per germline, CDR1 MNHGY and CDR2 SVAAGI. The CDR3 spells CASSYNRDRTATNEKLFF. For the CDR3, the DNA is TGTGCCAGCAGCTACAACAGGGACCGGACTGCAACTAATGAAAAACTGTTTTTT.

For this clone: Other nucleotide sequences from this sample produce the same CDR3. The chain is built from TRBV27 and TRBJ2-7; maybe TRBD2 (6 bases). The CDR3 is 14 residues long. The V end was cut by 0 bases, the J end by 0 bases, with 6 bases between. The V gene's germline CDR1 is MNHEY and CDR2 SMNVEV (reference sequence). CDR3 sequence (DNA): TGTGCCAGCAGTTTATCTAGCGGCTCCTACGAGCAGTACTTC. Translating gives CASSLSSGSYEQYF.

This chain connects TRBV18 to TRBJ1-2; D uncertain. This CDR3 has 17 residues. In germline, CDR1 is KGHSH, CDR2 LQKENI. V dropped 3 bases and J dropped 1 base, with 18 bases sitting between them. CDR3 sequence: CASSPSQQRYHNYGYTF. As DNA, the CDR3 is TGTGCCAGCTCACCTTCGCAACAGCGTTACCATAACTATGGCTACACCTTC.

The V call is TRBV11-2, the J call TRBJ2-7; no firm D call. From germline, CDR1 is SGHAT and CDR2 FQNNGV. The CDR3 has 14 residues. V was clipped by 1 base and J by 3 bases, with 10 bases between them. The CDR3 loop reads CASSLGNRNYEQYF. The DNA for the CDR3 is TGTGCCAGCAGCTTAGGGAACCGCAACTACGAGCAGTACTTC.

V is TRBV5-5 and J is TRBJ2-5; TRBD1 might be the D (10 bases). V gave up 2 bases and J gave up 7 bases, with 27 bases separating them. This CDR3 has 18 amino acids. CDR1 is SGHKS and CDR2 is YYEKEE in the germline V gene (reference sequence). CDR3 loop: CASSFGTGVAGAVRTQYF. CDR3 in DNA: TGTGCCAGCAGCTTCGGGACAGGGGTAGCGGGAGCCGTTCGGACCCAGTACTTC.

This chain connects TRBV6-6 to TRBJ2-3, with D uncertain. Germline V CDR1 and CDR2: MNHNY, SVGAGI (reference sequence). This CDR3 has 13 residues. V dropped 7 bases and J dropped 1 base, with 9 bases sitting between them. The CDR3 nucleotides read TGTGCCAGCACCGGAAGACGCACAGATACGCAGTATTTT. Translation: CASTGRRTDTQYF.

This chain joins TRBV6-5 and TRBJ2-5; D is ambiguous. V lost 4 bases to trimming and J lost 7 bases, with 10 bases between them. Germline V CDR1 and CDR2: MNHEY, SVGAGI. This CDR3 is 12 amino acids long. The CDR3 loop is CASSSPGLTQYF. Written as DNA, the CDR3 is TGTGCCAGCAGTTCGCCTGGCTTGACCCAGTACTTC.

This clone was seen once. The V gene is TRBV5-1, the J gene TRBJ2-7; D remains ambiguous. V lost 0 bases, J lost 3 bases, and 13 bases lay in between. Per germline, CDR1 SGHRS and CDR2 YFSETQ. The CDR3 is 15 amino acids. The DNA of the CDR3 is TGCGCCAGCAGCTTGGATCCGAATTATAACTACGAGCAGTACTTC. It codes for CASSLDPNYNYEQYF.

The gene calls are TRBV28 and TRBJ2-3; TRBD2 matches 15 bases. The germline V gene has CDR1 MDHEN and CDR2 SYDVKM. The CDR3 runs to 17 residues. V trimming: 7 bases; J trimming: 3 bases; junction bases outside the gene matches: 8. CDR3 DNA: TGTGCCAGCAACGGGGGACTAGCGGGAGGTCTAACAGATACGCAGTATTTT. Its protein product is CASNGGLAGGLTDTQYF. Full variable domain (remainder filled in from reference TRBV28 and TRBJ2-3): DVKVTQSSRYLVKRTGEKVFLECVQDMDHENMFWYRQDPGLGLRLIYFSYDVKMKEKGDIPEGYSVSREKKERFSLILESASTNQTSMYLCASNGGLAGGLTDTQYFGPGTRLTVL.

There are a few counts of this clone. The rearrangement joins TRBV29-1 to TRBJ2-7; D gene ambiguous. Germline assignment: CDR1 SQVTM and CDR2 ANQGSEA. Trimming took off 5 bases at V and 6 bases at J, with 11 bases between the two ends. The CDR3 has 11 amino acids. Written as DNA, the CDR3 is TGCAGCGTTCTCGGAACCTCCGAGCAGTACTTC. It yields the protein CSVLGTSEQYF.

CDR3 residues: CAISERQGIDTQYF. CDR3 nucleotide sequence: TGTGCCATCAGTGAGCGGCAGGGGATAGATACGCAGTATTTT. The genes are TRBV10-3 and TRBJ2-3; possibly TRBD1 for D (6 bases). The CDR3 is 14 residues long. CDR1 and CDR2 from the germline V gene are ENHRY and SYGVKD. Trimming took 2 bases from V and 5 from J, leaving 11 bases between them.

This chain links TRBV29-1 with TRBJ1-4; no reliable D call. Trimming cost V 5 bases and J 5 bases, with 6 bases left between them. There are 11 residues in the CDR3. Looked up from germline, CDR1 is SQVTM and CDR2 is ANQGSEA. This CDR3 reads CSVRQNEKLFF. The CDR3 DNA reads TGCAGCGTTCGACAAAATGAAAAACTGTTTTTT.